What follows are 7 T cell receptor beta chains derived from one specimen sequenced in a study of naive CD8 T cells in extremely preterm neonates. The study's findings and limits: Preterm CDR3s were shorter than older groups', with fewer N additions and less trimming.

Their antigen targets remain unknown. Preterm samples came from extremely preterm deliveries at about 22-29 weeks. TCRdb's table, derived via immunoSEQ multiplex PCR, lists solely in-frame clones and lacks some. Seen here are around 23,000 clones, 88% observed once, and the top ten hold approximately 1%. The sequenced material came from naive CD8+ T cells from cord blood. These receptors were collected from a boy who was born preterm.

The chain carries TRBV30 and TRBJ1-2, with D possibly TRBD1 on 5 matching bases. Between the trimmed V and J ends, which lost 5 bases and 2 bases, there was a span of 9 bases. This CDR3 contains 12 residues. Germline V gene lookup returns CDR1 GTSNPN and CDR2 SVGIG (reference sequence). The CDR3 coding sequence is TGTGCCTGGGGTGGGGACAACTATGGCTACACCTTC. This translates into CAWGGDNYGYTF. The entire variable domain, with the rest obtained from reference TRBV30 and TRBJ1-2, is as follows: SQTIHQWPATLVQPVGSPLSLECTVEGTSNPNLYWYRQAAGRGLQLLFYSVGIGQISSEVPQNLSASRPQDRQFILSSKKLLLSDSGFYLCAWGGDNYGYTFGSGTRLTVV.

This chain connects TRBV5-6 to TRBJ2-7, with TRBD1 matching 11 bases. This CDR3 contains 13 residues. Germline V CDR1 and CDR2: SGHDT, YYEEEE. V lost 5 bases to trimming and J lost 2 bases; unmatched junction nucleotides: 0. For the CDR3, the DNA is TGTGCCAGCAGGGGACAGGGGGCCTACGAGCAGTACTTC. It translates to CASRGQGAYEQYF.

CDR3 in DNA: TGCGCCAGCAGCCTACTTAGACAGGGCAACTATGGCTACACCTTC. Protein: CASSLLRQGNYGYTF. The chain links TRBV5-1 to TRBJ1-2, with 7 nucleotides matching TRBD1. Germline V gives CDR1 SGHRS, CDR2 YFSETQ. CDR3 length: 15 residues. V lost 4 bases to trimming and J lost 2 bases; unmatched junction nucleotides: 8.

The chain recombines TRBV4-1 with TRBJ2-7, with 11 bases identical to TRBD2. With 4 bases clipped from V and 4 bases from J, the junction kept 0 bases outside the gene matches. The CDR3 extends over 13 amino acids. The germline CDR1 and CDR2 sequences are MGHRA and YSYEKL. This CDR3 reads CASSLAGGYEQYF. CDR3 DNA sequence: TGCGCCAGCAGCCTAGCGGGGGGGTACGAGCAGTACTTC.

The V gene is TRBV9, the J gene TRBJ2-3; weak D call: TRBD2 (5 bases). V was shortened by 3 bases and J by 4 bases, with 6 bases between the two germline ends. Germline CDR1 is SGDLS and CDR2 is YYNGEE. The CDR3 is made up of 12 amino acids. CDR3: CASSGTADTQYF. The CDR3 nucleotides read TGTGCCAGCAGCGGGACTGCAGATACGCAGTATTTT.

The rearrangement uses TRBV27 and TRBJ1-2; D possibly corresponds to TRBD1 (6 bases). Deletions cut 2 bases from V and 2 bases from J, with 6 bases between. Germline V CDR1 and CDR2: MNHEY, SMNVEV (reference sequence). The length of the CDR3 is 13 residues. CDR3 sequence (DNA): TGTGCCAGCAGTTTAAGGGGGAACTATGGCTACACCTTC. Translation gives CASSLRGNYGYTF.

The chain is built from TRBV5-1 and TRBJ1-1, with D possibly being TRBD1 (6 bases). The CDR3 is 13 amino acids. Germline V gene sequence: CDR1 SGHRS, CDR2 YFSETQ. Trimming took 5 bases from V and 4 from J, leaving 12 bases between them. The CDR3 reads CASRQGGVTEAFF. The DNA of the CDR3 is TGCGCCAGCAGGCAAGGGGGGGTCACTGAAGCTTTCTTT.